The 5 T cell receptor beta chains below were found in one sample sequenced in a study of cytomegalovirus exposure and HLA in healthy donors. In the PCR, 60 Vbeta and 13 Jbeta primers were used. Sequencing was performed with immunoSEQ multiplex PCR; in TCRdb, only in-frame clones are kept and a portion is missing. The repertoire consists of around 150,000 clones, with roughly 80% occurring once and the leading ten covering about 9.5%. Sequencing input: PBMCs. All receptors come from a man younger than 30 in good health and CMV-seropositive.

The chain is built from TRBV6-1 and TRBJ2-5; D gene ambiguous. The DNA end is more similar to TRBJ2-7, so the J call may be wrong. Germline values: CDR1 MNHNS, CDR2 SASEGT. This CDR3 has 13 residues. CDR3 coding DNA: TGTGCCAGCAGTGTAGACGCCGACTACGAGCAGTACTTC. Translated, it gives CASSVDADYEQYF.

The chain uses TRBV20-1 and TRBJ1-1; unclear D gene. This CDR3 is 11 amino acids long. Germline V gene sequence: CDR1 DFQATT, CDR2 SNEGSKA (reference sequence). V lost 2 bases and J lost 6, with 7 bases in between. This CDR3 reads CSARYQAEAFF. DNA for the CDR3: TGCAGTGCTAGATATCAGGCTGAAGCTTTCTTT.

The chain employs TRBV27 and TRBJ1-6; D gene uncertain. V was clipped by 0 bases and J by 9 bases, with 12 bases between them. Germline CDR1 MNHEY, CDR2 SMNVEV (reference sequence). CDR3 size: 15 residues. The CDR3 nucleotides read TGTGCCAGCAGTTTATCTCTTCAGTTTATTTCACCCCTCCACTTT. Translation: CASSLSLQFISPLHF.

J is TRBJ2-7 and V is TRBV7-9; 11 bases are shared with TRBD2. Germline CDR1 and CDR2: SEHNR and FQNEAQ (reference sequence). J lost 3 bases, V lost 5 bases, and 3 bases had no gene match. The length of the CDR3 is 14 residues. Written as DNA, the CDR3 is TGTGCCAGCAGCGGAGGGACTAGCGGCTACGAGCAGTACTTC. The encoded protein is CASSGGTSGYEQYF.

This rearrangement joins TRBV5-4 to TRBJ1-6, with unresolved D. The CDR3 has 15 amino acids. CDR1 and CDR2 from the germline V gene are SGHNT and YYREEE (reference sequence). V was cut by 3 bases and J by 10 bases, with 17 bases left in between. The CDR3 protein is CASSWRGLQASPLHF. The CDR3 region has the DNA TGTGCCAGCAGCTGGCGCGGGCTACAAGCGTCACCCCTCCACTTT.